This paragraph reports one TCR beta chain. Its antigen is unknown. The data were taken from a study of Ad26.COV2.S vaccination and SARS-CoV-2 variants. About the research overall: Dosing was one shot or two shots 56 days apart. Regarding the study as a whole: The placebo group had lower spike-specific TCR breadth than the vaccine recipients did.

Trimming shortened V by 3 bases and J by 9 bases, and 7 bases separated the two germline ends. The CDR3 sequence is 11 residues long. The germline V gene has CDR1 SGDLS and CDR2 YYNGEE. Measured with immunoSEQ multiplex PCR; TCRdb has only the in-frame clones, and not every one. The sample carries some 330,000 clones, 85% to 90% recorded once. Specified treatment: about 20 received Ad26.COV2.S at low or high dose, single or two shots; 5 received placebo; per-sample allocation not given. It was on day 63 after the first vaccine or placebo injection that samples were taken. This specimen consisted of peripheral blood, obtained in a trial of Ad26.COV2.S vaccine versus placebo. The clonotype was recovered from a person between 18 and 65 years old who received the Ad26.COV2.S COVID-19 vaccine or a placebo. The chain employs TRBV9 and TRBJ2-1; D might be TRBD2 (5 bases). The CDR3 spells CASSAGGEQFF. In nucleotides, the CDR3 is TGTGCCAGCAGCGCCGGAGGTGAGCAGTTCTTC.